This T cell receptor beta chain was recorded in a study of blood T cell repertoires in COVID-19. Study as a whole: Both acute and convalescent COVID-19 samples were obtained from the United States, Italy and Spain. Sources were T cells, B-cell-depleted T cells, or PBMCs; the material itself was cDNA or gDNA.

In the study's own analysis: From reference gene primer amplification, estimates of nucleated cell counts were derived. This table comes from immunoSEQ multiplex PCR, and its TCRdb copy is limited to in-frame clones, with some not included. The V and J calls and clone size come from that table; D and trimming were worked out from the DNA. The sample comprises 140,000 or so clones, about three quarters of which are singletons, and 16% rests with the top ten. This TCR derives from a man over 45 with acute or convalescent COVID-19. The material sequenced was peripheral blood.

The CDR3 spells CASSSQEGLTYEQYF. The CDR3 DNA is TGTGCCAGCAGCTCCCAGGAGGGGCTTACATACGAGCAGTACTTC. J is TRBJ2-7 and V is TRBV7-6, with D perhaps matching TRBD2 (6 bases). Per the germline V gene, CDR1 is SGHVS and CDR2 is FNYEAQ. The CDR3 runs 15 residues. The V and J ends lost 4 bases and 4 bases respectively, with 17 bases between them.